This entry is about one T cell receptor (beta chain). The antigen remains unidentified. Deletions cut 4 bases from V and 10 bases from J, with 23 bases between. The CDR3 extends over 16 amino acids. In germline, CDR1 is SEHNR, CDR2 FQNEAQ (reference sequence). This sample is drawn from a study of T cell responses to AZD1222 COVID-19 vaccine. Study-level findings and limits: Just a handful of AZD1222 recipients were seropositive at baseline. Repertoire sampling happened only post peak T cell response.

The data were produced by immunoSEQ multiplex PCR, yet TCRdb's version contains in-frame clones alone and is incomplete. The sample includes roughly 76,000 clones, nearly 90% of them seen just once. The receptor comes from an adult in good health. Material: peripheral blood, obtained on day 0 of AZD1222 vaccination. V is TRBV7-9 and J is TRBJ2-4; D is perhaps TRBD2 (6 bases). The CDR3 region has the DNA TGTGCCAGCAGCTCCCTATCAACCGGGGGTAAACGGATTCAGTACTTC. Its translation: CASSSLSTGGKRIQYF.